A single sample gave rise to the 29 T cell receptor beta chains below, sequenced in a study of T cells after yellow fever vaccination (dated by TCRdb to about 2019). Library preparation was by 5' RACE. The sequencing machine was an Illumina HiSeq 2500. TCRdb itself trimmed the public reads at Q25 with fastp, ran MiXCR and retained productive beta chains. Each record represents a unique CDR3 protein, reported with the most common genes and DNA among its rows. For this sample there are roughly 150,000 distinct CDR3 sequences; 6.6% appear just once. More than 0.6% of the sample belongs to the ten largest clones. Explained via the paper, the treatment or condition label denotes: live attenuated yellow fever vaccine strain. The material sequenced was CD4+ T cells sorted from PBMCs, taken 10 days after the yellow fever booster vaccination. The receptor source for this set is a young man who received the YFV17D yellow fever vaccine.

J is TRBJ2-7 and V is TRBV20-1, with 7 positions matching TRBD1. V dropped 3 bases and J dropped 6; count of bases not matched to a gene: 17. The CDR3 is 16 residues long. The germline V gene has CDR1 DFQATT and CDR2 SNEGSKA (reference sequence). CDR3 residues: CSASGSGTAVEGEQYF. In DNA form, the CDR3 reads TGCAGTGCTAGTGGGTCGGGGACAGCCGTAGAGGGCGAGCAGTACTTC.

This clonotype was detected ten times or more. The CDR3: CASSTPGLAGGRPWKTYNEQFF. The DNA of the CDR3 is TGTGCCAGCAGCACGCCGGGACTAGCGGGAGGCCGCCCCTGGAAAACCTACAATGAGCAGTTCTTC. The chain joins TRBV7-3 to TRBJ2-1, with TRBD2 matching over 15 bases. The V gene end was trimmed by 5 bases and the J gene end by 2 bases; junction bases not matched to a gene: 19. The CDR3 sequence is 22 residues long. CDR1 and CDR2 (germline): SGHTA, FQGTGA.

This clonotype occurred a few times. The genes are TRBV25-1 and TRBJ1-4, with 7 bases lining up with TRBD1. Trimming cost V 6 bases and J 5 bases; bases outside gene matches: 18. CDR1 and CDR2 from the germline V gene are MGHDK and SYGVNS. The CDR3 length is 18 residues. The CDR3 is CASSGGTSARGLNEKLFF. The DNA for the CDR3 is TGTGCCAGCAGCGGCGGGACGTCGGCCAGGGGGTTAAATGAAAAACTGTTTTTT.

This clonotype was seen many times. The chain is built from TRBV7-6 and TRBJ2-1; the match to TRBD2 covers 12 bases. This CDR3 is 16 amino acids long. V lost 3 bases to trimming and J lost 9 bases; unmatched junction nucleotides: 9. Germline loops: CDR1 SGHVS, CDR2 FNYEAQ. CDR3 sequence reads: CASSFLTSGSFGEQFF. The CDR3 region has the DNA TGTGCCAGCAGCTTTCTGACTAGCGGGAGTTTTGGTGAGCAGTTCTTC.

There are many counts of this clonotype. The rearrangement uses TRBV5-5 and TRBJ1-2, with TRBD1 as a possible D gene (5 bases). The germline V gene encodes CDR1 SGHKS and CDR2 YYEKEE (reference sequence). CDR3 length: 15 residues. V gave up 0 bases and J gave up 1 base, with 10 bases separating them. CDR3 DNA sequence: TGTGCCAGCAGCTTGGACGGGGGGGGTAACTATGGCTACACCTTC. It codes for CASSLDGGGNYGYTF.

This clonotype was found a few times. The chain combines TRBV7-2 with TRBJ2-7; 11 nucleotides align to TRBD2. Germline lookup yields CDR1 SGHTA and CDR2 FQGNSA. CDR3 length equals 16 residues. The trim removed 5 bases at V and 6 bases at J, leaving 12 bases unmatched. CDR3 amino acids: CASSTTSGSVVGEQYF. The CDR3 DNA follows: TGTGCCAGCAGCACCACTAGCGGGAGTGTTGTCGGCGAGCAGTACTTC.

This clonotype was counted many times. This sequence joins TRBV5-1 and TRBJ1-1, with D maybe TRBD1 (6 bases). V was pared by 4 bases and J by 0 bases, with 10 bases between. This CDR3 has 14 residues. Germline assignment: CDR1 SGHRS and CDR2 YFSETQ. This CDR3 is CASSPDSLNTEAFF. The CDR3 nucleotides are TGCGCCAGCAGCCCGGACAGTCTGAACACTGAAGCTTTCTTT.

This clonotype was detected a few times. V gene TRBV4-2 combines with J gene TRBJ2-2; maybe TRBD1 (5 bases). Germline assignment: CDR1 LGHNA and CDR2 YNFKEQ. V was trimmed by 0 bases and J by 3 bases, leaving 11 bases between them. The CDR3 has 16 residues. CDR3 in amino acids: CASSQDPDTYTGELFF. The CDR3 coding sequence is TGTGCCAGCAGCCAAGATCCGGACACCTACACCGGGGAGCTGTTTTTT.

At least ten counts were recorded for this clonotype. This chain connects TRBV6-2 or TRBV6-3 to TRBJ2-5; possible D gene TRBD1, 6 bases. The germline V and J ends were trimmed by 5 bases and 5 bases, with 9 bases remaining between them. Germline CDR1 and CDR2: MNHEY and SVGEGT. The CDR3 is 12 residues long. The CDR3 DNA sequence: TGTGCCAGCAGTCACAGGGTTGAGACCCAGTACTTC. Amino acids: CASSHRVETQYF.

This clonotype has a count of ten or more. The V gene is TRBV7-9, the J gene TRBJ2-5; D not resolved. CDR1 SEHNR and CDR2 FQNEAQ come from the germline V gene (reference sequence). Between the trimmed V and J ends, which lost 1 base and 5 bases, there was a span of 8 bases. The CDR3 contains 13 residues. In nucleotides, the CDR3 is TGTGCCAGCAGCTTAGAGGGCCGGGAGACCCAGTACTTC. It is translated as CASSLEGRETQYF. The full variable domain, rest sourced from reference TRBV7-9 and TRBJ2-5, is DTGVSQNPRHKITKRGQNVTFRCDPISEHNRLYWYRQTLGQGPEFLTYFQNEAQLEKSRLLSDRFSAERPKGSFSTLEIQRTEQGDSAMYLCASSLEGRETQYFGPGTRLLVL.

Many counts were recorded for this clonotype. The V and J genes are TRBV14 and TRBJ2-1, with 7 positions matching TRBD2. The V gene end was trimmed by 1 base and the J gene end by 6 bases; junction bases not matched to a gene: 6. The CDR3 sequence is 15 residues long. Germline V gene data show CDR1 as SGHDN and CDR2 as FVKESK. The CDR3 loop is CASSQGMGGFNEQFF. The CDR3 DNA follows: TGTGCCAGCAGCCAAGGCATGGGGGGGTTCAATGAGCAGTTCTTC. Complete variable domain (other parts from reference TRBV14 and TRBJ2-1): EAGVTQFPSHSVIEKGQTVTLRCDPISGHDNLYWYRRVMGKEIKFLLHFVKESKQDESGMPNNRFLAERTGGTYSTLKVQPAELEDSGVYFCASSQGMGGFNEQFFGPGTRLTVL.

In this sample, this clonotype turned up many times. DNA for the CDR3: TGTGCCAGCAGTGAAGAGGGAATTAGCGGGAGCGGTATAGATACGCAGTATTTT. This translates into CASSEEGISGSGIDTQYF. The chain links TRBV2 to TRBJ2-3, with 9 nucleotides matching TRBD2. The CDR3 runs to 18 residues. J was trimmed by 5 bases and V by 1 base; bases with no gene match: 13. CDR1 and CDR2 (germline): SNHLY, FYNNEI.

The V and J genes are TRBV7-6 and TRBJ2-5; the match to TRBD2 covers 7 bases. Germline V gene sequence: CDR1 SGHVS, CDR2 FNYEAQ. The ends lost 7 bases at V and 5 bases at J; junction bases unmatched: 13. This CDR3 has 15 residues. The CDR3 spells CASTPGGGPGETQYF. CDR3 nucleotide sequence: TGTGCCAGCACCCCTGGGGGAGGGCCGGGGGAGACCCAGTACTTC.

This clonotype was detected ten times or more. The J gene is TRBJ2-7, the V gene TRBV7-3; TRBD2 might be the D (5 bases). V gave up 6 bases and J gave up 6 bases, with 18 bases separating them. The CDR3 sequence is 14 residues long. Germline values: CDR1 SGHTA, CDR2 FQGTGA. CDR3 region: CASSPGIESSEQYF. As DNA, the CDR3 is TGTGCCAGCAGTCCCGGGATCGAATCTTCCGAGCAGTACTTC.

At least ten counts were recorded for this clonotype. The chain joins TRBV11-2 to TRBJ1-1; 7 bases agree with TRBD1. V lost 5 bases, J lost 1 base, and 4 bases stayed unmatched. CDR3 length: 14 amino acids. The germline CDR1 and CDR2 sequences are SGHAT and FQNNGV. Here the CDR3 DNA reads TGTGCCAGCAGCCGACAGGGAAGGAACACTGAAGCTTTCTTT. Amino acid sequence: CASSRQGRNTEAFF.

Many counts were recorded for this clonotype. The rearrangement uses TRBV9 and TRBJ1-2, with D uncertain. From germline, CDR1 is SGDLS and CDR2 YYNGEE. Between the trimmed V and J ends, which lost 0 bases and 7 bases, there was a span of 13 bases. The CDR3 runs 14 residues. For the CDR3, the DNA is TGTGCCAGCAGCGTAGGGTTTACGGCGGGTGGCTACACCTTC. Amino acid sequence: CASSVGFTAGGYTF.

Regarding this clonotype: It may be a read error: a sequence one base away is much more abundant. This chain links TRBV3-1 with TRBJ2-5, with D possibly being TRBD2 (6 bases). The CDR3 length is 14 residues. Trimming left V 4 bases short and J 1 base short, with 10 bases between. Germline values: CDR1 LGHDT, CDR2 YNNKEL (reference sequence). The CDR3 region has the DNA TGTGCCAGCAGCCTTTCGGAGGGCCAAGAGACCCAGTACTTC. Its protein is CASSLSEGQETQYF.

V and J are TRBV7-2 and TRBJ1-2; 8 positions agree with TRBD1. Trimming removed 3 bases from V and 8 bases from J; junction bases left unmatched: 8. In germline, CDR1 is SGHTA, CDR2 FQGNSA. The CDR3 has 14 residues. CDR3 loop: CASSFLQGARGYTF. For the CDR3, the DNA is TGTGCCAGCAGCTTCCTGCAGGGGGCGCGGGGCTACACCTTC.

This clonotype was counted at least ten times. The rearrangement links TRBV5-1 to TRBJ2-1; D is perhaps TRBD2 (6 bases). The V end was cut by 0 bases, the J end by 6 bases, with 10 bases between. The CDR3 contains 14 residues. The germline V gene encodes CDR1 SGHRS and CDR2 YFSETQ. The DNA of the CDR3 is TGCGCCAGCAGCTTGGGGGGGGAGACCAATGAGCAGTTCTTC. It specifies CASSLGGETNEQFF.

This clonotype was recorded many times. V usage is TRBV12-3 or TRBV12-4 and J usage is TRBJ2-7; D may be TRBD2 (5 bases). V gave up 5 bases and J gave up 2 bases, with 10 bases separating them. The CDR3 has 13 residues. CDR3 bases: TGTGCCAGCAGTCGGACTCTCCCCTACGAGCAGTACTTC. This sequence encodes CASSRTLPYEQYF.

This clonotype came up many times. CDR3 bases: TGCGCCAGCAGCCCACAGGACGGCTACAATGAGCAGTTCTTC. It yields the protein CASSPQDGYNEQFF. This rearrangement joins TRBV5-1 to TRBJ2-1; a possible D gene is TRBD1 (5 bases). CDR1 is SGHRS, CDR2 YFSETQ, per germline. CDR3 length: 14 residues. With 4 bases removed from V and 3 bases from J, the gap between germline ends came to 11 bases.

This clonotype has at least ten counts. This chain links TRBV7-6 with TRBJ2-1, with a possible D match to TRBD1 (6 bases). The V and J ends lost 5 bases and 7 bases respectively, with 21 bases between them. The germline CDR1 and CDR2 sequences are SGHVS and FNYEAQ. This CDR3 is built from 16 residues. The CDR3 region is CASSPLPSTQGNEQFF. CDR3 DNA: TGTGCCAGCAGCCCTCTCCCTAGCACCCAGGGGAATGAGCAGTTCTTC.

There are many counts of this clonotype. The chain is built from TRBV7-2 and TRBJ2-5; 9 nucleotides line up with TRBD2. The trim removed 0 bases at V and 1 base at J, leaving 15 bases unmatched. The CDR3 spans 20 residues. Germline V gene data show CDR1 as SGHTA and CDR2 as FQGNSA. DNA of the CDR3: TGTGCCAGCAGCTTAGCTTGGCCAAGGGGGTTGACTAGCGGCCAAGAGACCCAGTACTTC. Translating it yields CASSLAWPRGLTSGQETQYF. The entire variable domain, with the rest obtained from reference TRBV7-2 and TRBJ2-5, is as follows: GAGVSQSPSNKVTEKGKDVELRCDPISGHTALYWYRQSLGQGLEFLIYFQGNSAPDKSGLPSDRFSAERTGGSVSTLTIQRTQQEDSAVYLCASSLAWPRGLTSGQETQYFGPGTRLLVL.

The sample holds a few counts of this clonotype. The CDR3 bases are TGTGCCAGCAGCCCCCGGGACAGGGGCTACAATGAGCAGTTCTTC. It encodes CASSPRDRGYNEQFF. V gene TRBV14 combines with J gene TRBJ2-1; 10 bases are shared with TRBD1. V shed 4 bases, J shed 3 bases, and the junction held 3 bases outside the gene matches. This CDR3 is built from 15 residues. Germline CDR1 SGHDN, CDR2 FVKESK.

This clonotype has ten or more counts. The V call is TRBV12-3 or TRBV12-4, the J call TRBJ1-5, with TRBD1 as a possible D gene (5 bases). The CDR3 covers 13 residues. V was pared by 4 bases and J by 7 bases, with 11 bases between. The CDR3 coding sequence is TGTGCCAGCAGTTCCAGGGAGAGGCAGCCCCAGCATTTT. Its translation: CASSSRERQPQHF.

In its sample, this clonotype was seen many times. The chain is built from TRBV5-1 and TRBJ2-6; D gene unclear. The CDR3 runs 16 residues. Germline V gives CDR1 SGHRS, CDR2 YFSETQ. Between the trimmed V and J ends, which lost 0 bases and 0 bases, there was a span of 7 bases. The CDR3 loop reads CASSLASYSGANVLTF. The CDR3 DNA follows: TGCGCCAGCAGCTTGGCCTCTTACTCTGGGGCCAACGTCCTGACTTTC.

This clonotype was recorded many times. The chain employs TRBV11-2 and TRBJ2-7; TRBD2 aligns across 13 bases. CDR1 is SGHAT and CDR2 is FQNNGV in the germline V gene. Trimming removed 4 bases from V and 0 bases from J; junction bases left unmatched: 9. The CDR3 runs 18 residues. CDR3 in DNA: TGTGCCAGCAGCTCAGGACTAGCGGGAGTCCCATTCTCCTACGAGCAGTACTTC. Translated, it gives CASSSGLAGVPFSYEQYF.

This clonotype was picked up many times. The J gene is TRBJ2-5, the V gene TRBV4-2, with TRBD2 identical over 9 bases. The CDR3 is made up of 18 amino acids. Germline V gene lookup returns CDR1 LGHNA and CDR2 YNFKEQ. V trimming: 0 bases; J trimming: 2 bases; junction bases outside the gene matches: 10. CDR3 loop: CASSQEGRSGRYQETQYF. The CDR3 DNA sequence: TGTGCCAGCAGCCAAGAGGGCAGGAGCGGGAGGTATCAAGAGACCCAGTACTTC.

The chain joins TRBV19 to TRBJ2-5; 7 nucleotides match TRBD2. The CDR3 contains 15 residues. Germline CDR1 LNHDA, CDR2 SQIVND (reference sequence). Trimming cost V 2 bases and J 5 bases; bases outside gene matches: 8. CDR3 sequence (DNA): TGTGCCAGTAGTATAAGACTAGCCGATGGGGAGACCCAGTACTTC. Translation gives CASSIRLADGETQYF.